This T cell receptor beta chain was sequenced in a study of shared clonotypes between healthy human individuals. Generated by immunoSEQ multiplex PCR, the TCRdb table keeps only in-frame clones and is missing some. The sample has 1,500,000 or so clones, roughly 97% seen once. Looked up from germline, CDR1 is MDHEN and CDR2 is SYDVKM. The CDR3 is made up of 13 amino acids. The V end lost 6 bases, the J end lost 9 bases, and 17 bases lay between the germline ends. The receptor's source is a man aged 25 to 40 in good health. The sequenced material came from naive CD4+ T cells sorted from blood. Subset specified: CD45RA+ positively selected. V is TRBV28 and J is TRBJ1-1, with a weak D call TRBD1 (6 bases). CDR3 in amino acids: CASRRDRTAKAFF. In DNA, the CDR3 is TGTGCCAGCAGGAGAGACCGGACAGCTAAAGCTTTCTTT. Variable domain in full (rest from reference TRBV28 and TRBJ1-1): DVKVTQSSRYLVKRTGEKVFLECVQDMDHENMFWYRQDPGLGLRLIYFSYDVKMKEKGDIPEGYSVSREKKERFSLILESASTNQTSMYLCASRRDRTAKAFFGQGTRLTVV.